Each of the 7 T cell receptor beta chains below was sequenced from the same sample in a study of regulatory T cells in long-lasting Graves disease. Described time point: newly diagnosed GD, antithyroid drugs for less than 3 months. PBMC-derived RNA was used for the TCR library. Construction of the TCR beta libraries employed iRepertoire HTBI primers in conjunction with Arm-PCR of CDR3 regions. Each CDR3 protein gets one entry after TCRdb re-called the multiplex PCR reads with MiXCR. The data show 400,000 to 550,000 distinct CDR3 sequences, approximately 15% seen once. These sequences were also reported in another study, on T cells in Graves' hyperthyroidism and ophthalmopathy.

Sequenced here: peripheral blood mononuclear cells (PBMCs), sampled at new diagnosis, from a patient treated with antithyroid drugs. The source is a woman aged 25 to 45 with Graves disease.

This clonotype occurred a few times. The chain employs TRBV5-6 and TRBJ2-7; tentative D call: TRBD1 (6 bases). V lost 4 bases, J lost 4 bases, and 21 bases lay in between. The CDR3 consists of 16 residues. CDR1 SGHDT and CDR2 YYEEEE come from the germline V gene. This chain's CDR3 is CASSPTGTPIYYEQYF. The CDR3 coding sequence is TGTGCCAGCAGCCCCACCGGGACACCAATTTATTACGAGCAGTACTTC. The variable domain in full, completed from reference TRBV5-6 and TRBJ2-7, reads DAGVTQSPTHLIKTRGQQVTLRCSPKSGHDTVSWYQQALGQGPQFIFQYYEEEERQRGNFPDRFSGHQFPNYSSELNVNALLLGDSALYLCASSPTGTPIYYEQYFGPGTRLTVT.

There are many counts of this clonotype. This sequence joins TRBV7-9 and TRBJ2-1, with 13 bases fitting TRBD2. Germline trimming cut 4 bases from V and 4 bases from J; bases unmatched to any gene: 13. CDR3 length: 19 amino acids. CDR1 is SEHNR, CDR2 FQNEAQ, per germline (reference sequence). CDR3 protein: CASSSRTSGSPTHYNEQFF. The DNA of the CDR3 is TGTGCCAGCAGCTCCCGGACTAGCGGGAGCCCTACCCATTACAATGAGCAGTTCTTC. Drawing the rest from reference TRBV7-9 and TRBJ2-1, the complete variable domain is DTGVSQNPRHKITKRGQNVTFRCDPISEHNRLYWYRQTLGQGPEFLTYFQNEAQLEKSRLLSDRFSAERPKGSFSTLEIQRTEQGDSAMYLCASSSRTSGSPTHYNEQFFGPGTRLTVL.

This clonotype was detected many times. CDR3 nucleotide sequence: TGTGCCAGCAGCCAATCTAGCGTCCACGAGCAGTACTTC. It translates to CASSQSSVHEQYF. The gene calls are TRBV11-2 and TRBJ2-7; the D gene is possibly TRBD2 (6 bases). Germline assignment: CDR1 SGHAT and CDR2 FQNNGV. The CDR3 sequence is 13 residues long. V lost 5 bases to trimming and J lost 5 bases, with 13 bases between them.

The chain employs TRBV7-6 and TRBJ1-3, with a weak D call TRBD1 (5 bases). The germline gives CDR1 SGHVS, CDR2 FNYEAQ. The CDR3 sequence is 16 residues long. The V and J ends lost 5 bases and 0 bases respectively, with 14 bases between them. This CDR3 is CASSASRASSGNTIYF. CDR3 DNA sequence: TGTGCCAGCAGCGCCTCCAGGGCCAGCTCTGGAAACACCATATATTTT.

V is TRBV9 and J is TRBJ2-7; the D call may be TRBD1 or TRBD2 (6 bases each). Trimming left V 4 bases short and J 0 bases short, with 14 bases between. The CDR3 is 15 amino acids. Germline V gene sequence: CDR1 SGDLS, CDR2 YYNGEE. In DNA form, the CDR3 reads TGTGCCAGCAGCCCAGAGGGGGGCGCCTCCTACGAGCAGTACTTC. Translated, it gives CASSPEGGASYEQYF.

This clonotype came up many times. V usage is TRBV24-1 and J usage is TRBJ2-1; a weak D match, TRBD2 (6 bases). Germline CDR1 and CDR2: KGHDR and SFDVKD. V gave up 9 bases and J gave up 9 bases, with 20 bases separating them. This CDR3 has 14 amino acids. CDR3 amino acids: CATQEGYTMSEQFF. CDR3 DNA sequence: TGTGCCACCCAGGAGGGATATACAATGAGTGAGCAGTTCTTC.

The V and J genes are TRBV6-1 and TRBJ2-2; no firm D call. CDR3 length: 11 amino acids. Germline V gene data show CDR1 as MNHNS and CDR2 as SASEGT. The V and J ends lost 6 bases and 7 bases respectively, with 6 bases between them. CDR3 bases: TGTGCCAGCAGGTGGTACGGGGAGCTGTTTTTT. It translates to CASRWYGELFF.